The T cell receptor (beta chain) described here comes from a study of T cells expressing NK-cell markers. Looked up from germline, CDR1 is SGHRS and CDR2 is YFSETQ. CDR3 length: 14 residues. TCRdb reanalyzed the 5' RACE reads and collapses them to one entry per CDR3 protein, without DNA. The sample holds about 400,000 distinct CDR3 sequences. The chain combines TRBV5-1 with TRBJ2-1; TCRdb designates TRBD2, a call that cannot be tested without DNA. The sample consisted of blood T cells: a sorted CD56 or NKG2C T cell subset, CD4+ or CD8+ T cells, or bulk PBMC T cells (not recorded which). This receptor was taken from a woman in her fifties or sixties in good health. CDR3 region: CASSPASGRDEQFF.